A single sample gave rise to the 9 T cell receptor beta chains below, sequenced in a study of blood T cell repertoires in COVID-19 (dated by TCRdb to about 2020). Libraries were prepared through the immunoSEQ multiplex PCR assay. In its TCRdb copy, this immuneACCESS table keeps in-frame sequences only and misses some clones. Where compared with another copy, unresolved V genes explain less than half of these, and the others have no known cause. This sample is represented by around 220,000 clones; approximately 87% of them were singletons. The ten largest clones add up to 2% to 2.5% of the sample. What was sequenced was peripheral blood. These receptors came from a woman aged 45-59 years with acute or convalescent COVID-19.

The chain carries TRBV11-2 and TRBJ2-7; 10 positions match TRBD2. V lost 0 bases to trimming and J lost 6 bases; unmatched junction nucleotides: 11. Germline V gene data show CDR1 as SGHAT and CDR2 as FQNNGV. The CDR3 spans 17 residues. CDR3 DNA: TGTGCCAGCAGCTTAGATTCTACGGCTAGCGGGAGCGGCGAGCAGTACTTC. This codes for CASSLDSTASGSGEQYF.

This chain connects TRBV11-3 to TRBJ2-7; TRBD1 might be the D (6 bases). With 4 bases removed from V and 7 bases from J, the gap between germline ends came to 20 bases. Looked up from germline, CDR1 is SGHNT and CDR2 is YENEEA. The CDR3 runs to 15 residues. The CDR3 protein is CASSWGPGRGGEQYF. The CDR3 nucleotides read TGTGCCAGCAGCTGGGGGCCCGGACGGGGCGGTGAGCAGTACTTC.

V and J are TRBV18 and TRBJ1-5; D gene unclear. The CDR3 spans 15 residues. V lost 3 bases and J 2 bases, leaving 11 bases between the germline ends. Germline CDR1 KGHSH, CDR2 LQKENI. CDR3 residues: CASSPAGSGNQPQHF. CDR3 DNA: TGTGCCAGCTCACCGGCCGGGTCGGGCAATCAGCCCCAGCATTTT.

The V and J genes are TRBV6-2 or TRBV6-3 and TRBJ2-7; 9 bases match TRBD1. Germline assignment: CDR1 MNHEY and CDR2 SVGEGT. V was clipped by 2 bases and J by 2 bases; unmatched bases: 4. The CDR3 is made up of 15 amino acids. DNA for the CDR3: TGTGCCAGCAGTTACGACAGGGGGACTGCCTACGAGCAGTACTTC. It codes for CASSYDRGTAYEQYF.

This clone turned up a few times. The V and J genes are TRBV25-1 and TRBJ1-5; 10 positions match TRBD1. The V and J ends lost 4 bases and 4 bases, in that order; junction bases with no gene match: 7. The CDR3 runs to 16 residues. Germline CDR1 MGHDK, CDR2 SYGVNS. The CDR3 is CASSGSGTGVNQPQHF. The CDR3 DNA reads TGTGCCAGCAGTGGCTCCGGGACAGGGGTAAATCAGCCCCAGCATTTT.

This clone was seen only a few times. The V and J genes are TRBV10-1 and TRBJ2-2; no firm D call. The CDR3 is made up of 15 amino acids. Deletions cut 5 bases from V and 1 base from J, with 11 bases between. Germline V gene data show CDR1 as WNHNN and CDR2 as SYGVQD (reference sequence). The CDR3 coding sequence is TGCGCCAGCAGTCCTACGATCGGGAACACCGGGGAGCTGTTTTTT. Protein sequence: CASSPTIGNTGELFF.

The CDR3 region has the DNA TGTGCCAGCTTAAGGGGGAGCGGTCAGCCCCAGCATTTT. It yields the protein CASLRGSGQPQHF. The chain uses TRBV6-5 and TRBJ1-5, with D possibly matching TRBD1 (6 bases). V shed 8 bases and J shed 6 bases, with 14 bases lying between them. The CDR3 totals 13 residues. Per the germline V gene, CDR1 is MNHEY and CDR2 is SVGAGI.

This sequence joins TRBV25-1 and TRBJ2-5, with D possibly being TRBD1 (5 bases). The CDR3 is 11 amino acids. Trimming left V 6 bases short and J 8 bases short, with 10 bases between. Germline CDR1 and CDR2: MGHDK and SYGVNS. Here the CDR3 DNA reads TGTGCCAGCAGGCTAGGGGATACCCAGTACTTC. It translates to CASRLGDTQYF.

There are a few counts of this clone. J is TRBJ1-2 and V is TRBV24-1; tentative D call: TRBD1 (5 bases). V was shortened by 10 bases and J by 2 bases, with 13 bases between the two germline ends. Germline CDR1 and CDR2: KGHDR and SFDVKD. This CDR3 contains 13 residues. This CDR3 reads CATSDKYNYGYTF. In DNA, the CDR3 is TGTGCCACGTCGGACAAATACAACTATGGCTACACCTTC.